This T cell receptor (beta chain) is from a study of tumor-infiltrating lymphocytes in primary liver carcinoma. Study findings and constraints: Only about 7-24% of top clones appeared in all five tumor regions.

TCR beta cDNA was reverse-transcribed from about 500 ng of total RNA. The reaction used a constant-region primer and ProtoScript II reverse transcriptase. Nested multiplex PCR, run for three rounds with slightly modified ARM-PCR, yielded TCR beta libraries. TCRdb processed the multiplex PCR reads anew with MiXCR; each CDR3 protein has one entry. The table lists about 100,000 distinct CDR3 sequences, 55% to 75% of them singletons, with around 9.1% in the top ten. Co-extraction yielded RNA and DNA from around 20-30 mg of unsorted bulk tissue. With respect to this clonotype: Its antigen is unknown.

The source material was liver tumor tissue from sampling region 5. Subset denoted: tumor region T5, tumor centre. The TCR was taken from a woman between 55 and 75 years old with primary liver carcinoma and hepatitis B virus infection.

CDR3 amino acids: CASSSSPGGGTEAFF. The CDR3 DNA sequence: TGTGCCAGCAGCTCCAGCCCCGGTGGGGGTACTGAAGCTTTCTTT. The chain has TRBV7-2 and TRBJ1-1; D may be TRBD1 (5 bases). V gave up 4 bases and J gave up 5 bases, with 17 bases separating them. Germline loops: CDR1 SGHTA, CDR2 FQGNSA. The CDR3 consists of 15 residues. The whole variable domain, remainder taken from reference TRBV7-2 and TRBJ1-1, is GAGVSQSPSNKVTEKGKDVELRCDPISGHTALYWYRQSLGQGLEFLIYFQGNSAPDKSGLPSDRFSAERTGGSVSTLTIQRTQQEDSAVYLCASSSSPGGGTEAFFGQGTRLTVV.